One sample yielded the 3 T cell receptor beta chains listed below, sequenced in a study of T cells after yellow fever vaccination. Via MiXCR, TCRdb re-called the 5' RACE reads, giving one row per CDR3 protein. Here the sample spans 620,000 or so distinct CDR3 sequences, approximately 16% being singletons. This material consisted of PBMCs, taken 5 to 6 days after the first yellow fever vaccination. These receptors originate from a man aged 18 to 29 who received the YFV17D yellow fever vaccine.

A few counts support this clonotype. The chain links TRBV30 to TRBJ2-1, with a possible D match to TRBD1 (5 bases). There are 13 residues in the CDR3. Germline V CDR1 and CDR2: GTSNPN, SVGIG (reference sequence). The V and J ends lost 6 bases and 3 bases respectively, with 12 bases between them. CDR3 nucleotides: TGTGCCTGCAGACAGCTGAACTACAATGAGCAGTTCTTC. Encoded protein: CACRQLNYNEQFF. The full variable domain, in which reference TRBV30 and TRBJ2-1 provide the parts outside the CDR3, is SQTIHQWPATLVQPVGSPLSLECTVEGTSNPNLYWYRQAAGRGLQLLFYSVGIGQISSEVPQNLSASRPQDRQFILSSKKLLLSDSGFYLCACRQLNYNEQFFGPGTRLTVL.

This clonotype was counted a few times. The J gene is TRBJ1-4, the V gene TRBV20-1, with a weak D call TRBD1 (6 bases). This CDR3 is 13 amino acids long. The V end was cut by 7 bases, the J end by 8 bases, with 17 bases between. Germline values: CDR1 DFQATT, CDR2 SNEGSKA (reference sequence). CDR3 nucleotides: TGCAGTGTAAGGACAGCCCCGGGCGAAAAACTGTTTTTT. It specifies CSVRTAPGEKLFF.

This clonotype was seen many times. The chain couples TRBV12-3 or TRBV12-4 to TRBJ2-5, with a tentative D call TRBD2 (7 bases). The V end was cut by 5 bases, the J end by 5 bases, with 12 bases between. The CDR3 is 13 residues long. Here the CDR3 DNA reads TGTGCCAGCAGTCAGGGGAGGGTCGAGACCCAGTACTTC. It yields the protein CASSQGRVETQYF.